Listed below are T cell receptor beta chains from one sample, sequenced in a study of CD8 T cells in acute hepatitis C reinfection. The repertoire was sequenced with immunoSEQ multiplex PCR; TCRdb's copy has only in-frame clones and lacks some. The table records some 4,000 clones, less than 45% of them present only once. Sequenced here: HCV NS3-1073 tetramer-sorted CD8+ T cells from PBMCs, sampled during acute infection. Source of these receptors: a man aged 25 to 40 with chronic hepatitis C. CDR3s include the opening cysteine and the closing phenylalanine or tryptophan. Each record gives: clone size, V gene, D gene, J gene, CDR3 DNA, CDR3 protein. The D gene is left open where the match is weak. Clone size is shown for a subset of rows, as once, few, many or a class of expanded clone.

clone size: few
V gene: TRBV21-1
D gene: -
J gene: TRBJ1-5
CDR3 DNA: TGTGCCAGCAGGGTGTTACTAGCGCTACATTGGCATCATCAGCCCCAGCATTTT
CDR3 protein: CASRVLLALHWHHQPQHF

clone size: -
V gene: TRBV4-2
D gene: -
J gene: TRBJ1-6
CDR3 DNA: TGTGCCAGCAGCCAAGTCCAGGGTGAACCTTCACCCCTCCACTTT
CDR3 protein: CASSQVQGEPSPLHF

clone size: once
V gene: TRBV10-3
D gene: -
J gene: TRBJ2-7
CDR3 DNA: TGTGCCAGCAGACATTATGGCCCGGGACAACCCTACGAGCAGTACTTC
CDR3 protein: CASRHYGPGQPYEQYF

clone size: few
V gene: TRBV5-1
D gene: TRBD2
J gene: TRBJ2-2
CDR3 DNA: TGCGCCAGCAGCTTGGGTTTAGCGGGAGAGCCCGGGGAGCTGTTTTTT
CDR3 protein: CASSLGLAGEPGELFF

clone size: -
V gene: TRBV4-3
D gene: TRBD1
J gene: TRBJ1-2
CDR3 DNA: TGCGCCAGCAGCCAAGAGCCGGCGGGGACAGATGGCTACACCTTC
CDR3 protein: CASSQEPAGTDGYTF

clone size: -
V gene: TRBV6-1
D gene: TRBD1
J gene: TRBJ1-1
CDR3 DNA: TGTGCCAGCAGCCCGGGACAGGGCGCTGAAGCTTTCTTT
CDR3 protein: CASSPGQGAEAFF

clone size: medium-sized
V gene: TRBV14
D gene: -
J gene: TRBJ1-2
CDR3 DNA: TGTGCCAGCAGCCGGGGGGGAGACGTCAGCTACACCTTC
CDR3 protein: CASSRGGDVSYTF

clone size: few
V gene: TRBV19
D gene: -
J gene: TRBJ1-4
CDR3 DNA: TGTGCCAGTAGTCGAGAGCTCCATCTTGAAAAACTGTTTTTT
CDR3 protein: CASSRELHLEKLFF

clone size: few
V gene: TRBV19
D gene: TRBD2
J gene: TRBJ2-7
CDR3 DNA: TGTGCCAGTAGTACGTACTTTTGGGAGGGCGGAACCTACGAGCAGTACTTC
CDR3 protein: CASSTYFWEGGTYEQYF

clone size: few
V gene: TRBV27
D gene: -
J gene: TRBJ1-2
CDR3 DNA: TGTGCCAGCAGTTTATTCGTACAGGACTCCTATGGCTACACCTTC
CDR3 protein: CASSLFVQDSYGYTF

clone size: few
V gene: TRBV4-2
D gene: -
J gene: TRBJ1-4
CDR3 DNA: TGTGCCAGCAGCTCCCCCCGTGTGCAGGAAAAACTGTTTTTT
CDR3 protein: CASSSPRVQEKLFF

clone size: -
V gene: TRBV4-3
D gene: -
J gene: TRBJ2-7
CDR3 DNA: TGCGCCAGCAGCCAAGAGCCTGGGACAGCCGGGGGCTCCTACGAGCAGTACTTC
CDR3 protein: CASSQEPGTAGGSYEQYF

clone size: -
V gene: TRBV2
D gene: -
J gene: TRBJ2-7
CDR3 DNA: TGTGCCAGCAGTGATCAAAGGGTCGAGCAGTACTTC
CDR3 protein: CASSDQRVEQYF

clone size: -
V gene: TRBV4-3
D gene: TRBD1
J gene: TRBJ1-6
CDR3 DNA: TGCGCCAGCAGCCAAGTGACAGGGGAGCCTTCACCCCTCCACTTT
CDR3 protein: CASSQVTGEPSPLHF

clone size: -
V gene: TRBV4-2
D gene: -
J gene: TRBJ2-1
CDR3 DNA: TGTGCCAGCAGAGAACTCCCCCCCTCCTACAATGAGCAGTTCTTC
CDR3 protein: CASRELPPSYNEQFF

clone size: few
V gene: TRBV19
D gene: -
J gene: TRBJ1-1
CDR3 DNA: TGTGCCAGTAGTATGGGTGTGGGGATTGGATTGTCGGACACTGAAGCTTTCTTT
CDR3 protein: CASSMGVGIGLSDTEAFF

clone size: few
V gene: TRBV4-3
D gene: -
J gene: TRBJ2-1
CDR3 DNA: TGCGCCAGCAGCCAAGAAGTCGGAGCCCCCGGTGAGCAGTTCTTC
CDR3 protein: CASSQEVGAPGEQFF

clone size: -
V gene: TRBV4-2
D gene: -
J gene: TRBJ2-2
CDR3 DNA: TGTGCCAGCAGCCAAGATGGGTTAATAGGGGGGAACACCGGGGAGCTGTTTTTT
CDR3 protein: CASSQDGLIGGNTGELFF

clone size: few
V gene: TRBV5-4
D gene: -
J gene: TRBJ1-2
CDR3 DNA: TGTGCCAGCAGCCCAGAACAGGACCTAAATCTAATCTTGTATGGCTACACCTTC
CDR3 protein: CASSPEQDLNLILYGYTF

clone size: -
V gene: TRBV4-2
D gene: -
J gene: TRBJ2-1
CDR3 DNA: TGTGCCAGCAGCCACGAGCCCTCAGCCGGCAATGAGCAGTTCTTC
CDR3 protein: CASSHEPSAGNEQFF

clone size: -
V gene: TRBV4-2
D gene: TRBD1
J gene: TRBJ2-2
CDR3 DNA: TGTGCCAGCAGCCCCAACCCGGGACAGGGGGCCCGAAACACCGGGGAGCTGTTTTTT
CDR3 protein: CASSPNPGQGARNTGELFF

clone size: medium-sized
V gene: TRBV2
D gene: -
J gene: TRBJ2-5
CDR3 DNA: TGTGCCAGCTACCTCCCCGGGACGGAGACCCAGTACTTC
CDR3 protein: CASYLPGTETQYF

clone size: -
V gene: TRBV14
D gene: -
J gene: TRBJ2-2
CDR3 DNA: TGTGCCAGCAGCCAACCAGGTACCGGGGAGCTGTTTTTT
CDR3 protein: CASSQPGTGELFF

clone size: -
V gene: TRBV5-5
D gene: -
J gene: TRBJ2-7
CDR3 DNA: TGTGCCAGCAGCCAAGTTCTAGGGGAGCCCAGTGCGCAGTACTTC
CDR3 protein: CASSQVLGEPSAQYF

clone size: -
V gene: TRBV5-6
D gene: -
J gene: TRBJ2-7
CDR3 DNA: TGTGCCAGCAGCTCCCAGTACGAGCAGTACTTC
CDR3 protein: CASSSQYEQYF

clone size: -
V gene: TRBV4-2
D gene: -
J gene: TRBJ2-2
CDR3 DNA: TGTGCCAGCAGCCAAGAAGTTGCGGGGCCGAACACCGGGGAGCTGTTTTTT
CDR3 protein: CASSQEVAGPNTGELFF

clone size: -
V gene: TRBV6-1
D gene: TRBD1
J gene: TRBJ2-3
CDR3 DNA: TGTGCCGGCAGTGAGGAAACAGGGGGAGATACGCAGTATTTT
CDR3 protein: CAGSEETGGDTQYF

clone size: few
V gene: TRBV4-3
D gene: TRBD2
J gene: TRBJ2-2
CDR3 DNA: TGCGCCAGCAGCCAAGAAGTTGGCGGGGGGGCCCCCGGGGAGCTGTTTTTT
CDR3 protein: CASSQEVGGGAPGELFF